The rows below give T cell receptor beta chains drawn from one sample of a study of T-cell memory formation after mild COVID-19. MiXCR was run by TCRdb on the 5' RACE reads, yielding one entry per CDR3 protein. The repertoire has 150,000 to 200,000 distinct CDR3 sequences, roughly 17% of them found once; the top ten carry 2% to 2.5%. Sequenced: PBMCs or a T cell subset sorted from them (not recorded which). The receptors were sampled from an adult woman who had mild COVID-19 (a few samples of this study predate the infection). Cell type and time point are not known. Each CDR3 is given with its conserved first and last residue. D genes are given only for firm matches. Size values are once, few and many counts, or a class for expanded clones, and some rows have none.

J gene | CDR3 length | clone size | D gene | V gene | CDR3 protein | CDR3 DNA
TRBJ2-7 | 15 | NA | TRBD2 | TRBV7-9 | CASSLGLAGTHEQYF | TGTGCCAGCAGCTTAGGACTAGCGGGCACTCACGAGCAGTACTTC
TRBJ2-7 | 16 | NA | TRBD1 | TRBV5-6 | CASSSGTAALRYEQYF | TGTGCCAGCAGCTCGGGGACAGCGGCCCTGAGGTACGAGCAGTACTTC
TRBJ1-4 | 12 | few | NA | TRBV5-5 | CASSLTGEKLFF | TGTGCCAGCAGCTTGACCGGAGAAAAACTGTTTTTT
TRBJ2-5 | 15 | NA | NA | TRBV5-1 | CASSHRHGPGETQYF | TGCGCCAGCAGCCACCGGCACGGACCCGGGGAGACCCAGTACTTC
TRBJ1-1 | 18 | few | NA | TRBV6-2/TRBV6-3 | CASSYPTSTGGMNTEAFF | TGTGCCAGCAGTTACCCTACCTCGACAGGAGGGATGAACACTGAAGCTTTCTTT
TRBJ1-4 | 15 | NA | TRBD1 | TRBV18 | CASSARTGEYEKLFF | TGTGCCAGCTCAGCGAGGACAGGGGAGTACGAAAAACTGTTTTTT
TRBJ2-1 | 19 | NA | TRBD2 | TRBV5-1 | CASSRTGLAGGGSYNEQFF | TGCGCCAGCAGCAGGACAGGACTAGCGGGAGGGGGCTCCTACAATGAGCAGTTCTTC
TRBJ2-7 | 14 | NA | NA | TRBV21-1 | CASSNGLATYEQYF | TGTGCCAGCAGCAACGGACTAGCGACCTACGAGCAGTACTTC
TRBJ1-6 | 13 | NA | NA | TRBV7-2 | CASSPRPGPTLHF | TGTGCCAGCAGCCCTCGCCCGGGTCCCACCCTCCACTTT
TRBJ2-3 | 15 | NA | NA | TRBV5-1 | CASSSGTPSTDTQYF | TGCGCCAGCTCCTCCGGGACCCCTAGCACAGATACGCAGTATTTT
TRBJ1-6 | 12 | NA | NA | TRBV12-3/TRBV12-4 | CASRKQLSPLHF | TGTGCCAGCAGAAAACAGCTTTCACCCCTCCACTTT
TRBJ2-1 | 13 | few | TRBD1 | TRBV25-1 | CASSSTGGNEQFF | TGTGCCAGCAGTTCCACAGGGGGCAATGAGCAGTTCTTC
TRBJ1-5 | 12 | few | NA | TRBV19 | CASSTARQPQHF | TGTGCCAGTAGTACAGCGCGACAGCCCCAGCATTTT
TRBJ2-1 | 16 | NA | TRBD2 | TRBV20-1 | CSARDPGLAGYNEQFF | TGCAGTGCTAGAGACCCGGGACTAGCGGGGTACAATGAGCAGTTCTTC
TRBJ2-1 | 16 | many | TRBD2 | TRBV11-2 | CASSLPGLAGYNEQFF | TGTGCCAGCAGCTTACCAGGACTAGCGGGCTACAATGAGCAGTTCTTC
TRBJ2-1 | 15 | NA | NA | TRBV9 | CASSVGGGNYNEQFF | TGTGCCAGCAGCGTAGGTGGGGGGAATTACAATGAGCAGTTCTTC
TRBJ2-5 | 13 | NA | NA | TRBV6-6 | CASGRGTQETQYF | TGTGCCAGCGGGAGGGGGACCCAAGAGACCCAGTACTTC
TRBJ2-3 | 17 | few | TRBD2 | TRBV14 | CASSQEVLAGPTDTQYF | TGTGCCAGCAGCCAAGAAGTACTAGCGGGCCCCACAGATACGCAGTATTTT
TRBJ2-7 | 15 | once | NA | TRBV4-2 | CASSLRRTGGYEQYF | TGTGCCAGCAGCCTTAGAAGAACAGGTGGCTACGAGCAGTACTTC
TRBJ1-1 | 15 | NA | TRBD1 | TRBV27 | CASRETGTVNTEAFF | TGTGCCAGCAGAGAAACCGGGACAGTGAACACTGAAGCTTTCTTT
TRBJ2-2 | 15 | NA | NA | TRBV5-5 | CASSLLDTLTGELFF | TGTGCCAGCAGCTTGCTAGACACCTTAACCGGGGAGCTGTTTTTT
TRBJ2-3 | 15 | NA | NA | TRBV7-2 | CASSLLGAGRDTQYF | TGTGCCAGCAGCTTGTTAGGGGCCGGGAGAGATACGCAGTATTTT
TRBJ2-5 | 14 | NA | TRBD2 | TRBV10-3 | CAISSGTSAETQYF | TGTGCCATCAGCTCCGGGACTAGCGCGGAGACCCAGTACTTC
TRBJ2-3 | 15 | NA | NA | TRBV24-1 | CATSDSRGPTDTQYF | TGTGCCACCAGTGACTCCCGCGGCCCCACAGATACGCAGTATTTT
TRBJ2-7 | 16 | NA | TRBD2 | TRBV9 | CASSPRLAGLTYEQYF | TGTGCCAGCAGCCCCCGACTAGCGGGGCTAACCTACGAGCAGTACTTC
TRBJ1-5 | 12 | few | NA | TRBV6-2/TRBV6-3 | CASTHEGQPQHF | TGTGCCAGCACCCACGAGGGACAGCCCCAGCATTTT
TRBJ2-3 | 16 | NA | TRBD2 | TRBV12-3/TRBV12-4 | CASSSRTSYKGDTQYF | TGTGCCAGCAGTTCAAGGACTAGCTATAAAGGAGATACGCAGTATTTT
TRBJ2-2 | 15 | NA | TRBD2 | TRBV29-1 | CSVRSGGAGTGELFF | TGCAGCGTTAGGAGCGGGGGGGCCGGTACCGGGGAGCTGTTTTTT
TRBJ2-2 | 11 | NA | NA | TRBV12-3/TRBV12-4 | CASSLYGELFF | TGTGCCAGCAGCTTATACGGGGAGCTGTTTTTT
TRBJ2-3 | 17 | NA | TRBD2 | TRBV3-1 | CASSQVTSGGGTDTQYF | TGTGCCAGCAGCCAAGTTACTAGCGGGGGCGGGACAGATACGCAGTATTTT
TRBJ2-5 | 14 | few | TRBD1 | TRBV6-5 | CASSYQRQGETQYF | TGTGCCAGCAGTTACCAGCGACAGGGGGAGACCCAGTACTTC
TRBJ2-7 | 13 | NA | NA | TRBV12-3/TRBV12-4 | CASSLGPIYEQYF | TGTGCCAGCAGCCTAGGTCCTATCTACGAGCAGTACTTC
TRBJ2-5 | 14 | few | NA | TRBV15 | CATSRDATEETQYF | TGTGCCACCAGCAGAGATGCGACGGAAGAGACCCAGTACTTC